The 19 T cell receptor beta chains presented below share a single source sample, sequenced in a study of T cell responses to AZD1222 COVID-19 vaccine. TCRdb's copy holds only in-frame clones and misses some; the assay was immunoSEQ multiplex PCR. The table includes more than 90,000 clones, 85% to 90% detected once. Sequenced material: peripheral blood, taken 28 days after the second AZD1222 dose. Source of these receptors: an adult who received the AZD1222 COVID-19 vaccine.

The CDR3 DNA follows: TGTGCCAGCAGCGTAGGGGACTACAAATCCTACGAGCAGTACTTC. Residues: CASSVGDYKSYEQYF. This rearrangement joins TRBV9 to TRBJ2-7, with 7 bases that match TRBD2. V lost 0 bases to trimming and J lost 1 base; unmatched junction nucleotides: 4. The germline gives CDR1 SGDLS, CDR2 YYNGEE. The CDR3 covers 15 residues.

The chain employs TRBV19 and TRBJ2-3, with 8 bases identical to TRBD2. Per germline, CDR1 LNHDA and CDR2 SQIVND (reference sequence). The CDR3 loop spans 14 amino acids. V was clipped by 6 bases and J by 0 bases; unmatched bases: 2. The CDR3 is CASRPSGSTDTQYF. CDR3 bases: TGTGCCAGTAGGCCTAGCGGGAGCACAGATACGCAGTATTTT.

J is TRBJ1-2 and V is TRBV6-1; D is uncertain. Germline-derived CDR1 and CDR2 are MNHNS and SASEGT. Trimming took off 2 bases at V and 7 bases at J, with 17 bases between the two ends. The CDR3 has 15 amino acids. The CDR3, as DNA: TGTGCCAGCAGTGAATTTCCAGTCGGTGTGGCTGGCTACACCTTC. Its protein is CASSEFPVGVAGYTF.

This chain links TRBV6-5 with TRBJ1-4; 8 bases fit TRBD1. CDR3 size: 14 residues. CDR1 and CDR2 (germline): MNHEY, SVGAGI. The trim removed 7 bases at V and 7 bases at J, leaving 8 bases unmatched. CDR3 sequence (DNA): TGTGCCAGCACTCCCGCAGGGGGCGTTGAAAAACTGTTTTTT. Protein: CASTPAGGVEKLFF.

A note on this clone: Sequence at one end of the junction differs from germline and may be a read error. Other DNA sequences in this specimen translate into the identical CDR3. The chain is built from TRBV3-1 (or the pseudogene TRBV3-2) and TRBJ2-5; the D gene is possibly TRBD2 (6 bases). Germline lookup yields CDR1 LGHDT and CDR2 YNNKEL (reference sequence). CDR3 length: 15 amino acids. Written as DNA, the CDR3 is TGTGCCAGCAGCCCCGCTCCGGGAGCAAGGGAGACACAGTACTTC. It yields the protein CASSPAPGARETQYF.

This chain's CDR3 is CASSLAAGGPETQYF. The CDR3 bases are TGTGCCAGCAGCTTAGCAGCGGGAGGGCCAGAGACCCAGTACTTC. The chain carries TRBV7-3 and TRBJ2-5; TRBD2 matches at 10 bases. The trim removed 2 bases at V and 4 bases at J, leaving 4 bases unmatched. The CDR3 has 15 amino acids. Germline values: CDR1 SGHTA, CDR2 FQGTGA.

This chain links TRBV27 with TRBJ1-5, with no clear D. V shed 5 bases and J shed 7 bases, with 18 bases lying between them. The V gene's germline CDR1 is MNHEY and CDR2 SMNVEV (reference sequence). This CDR3 has 15 residues. The CDR3 is CASSPSVLGGQPQHF. The DNA of the CDR3 is TGTGCCAGCAGTCCCTCCGTCCTTGGAGGACAGCCCCAGCATTTT.

The J gene is TRBJ2-7, the V gene TRBV5-4; 7 bases align to TRBD1. The CDR3 runs to 14 residues. Trimming cost V 0 bases and J 3 bases; bases outside gene matches: 3. Germline V gene data show CDR1 as SGHNT and CDR2 as YYREEE (reference sequence). The CDR3 is CASSLATGNYEQYF. The DNA for the CDR3 is TGTGCCAGCAGCTTGGCGACAGGGAACTACGAGCAGTACTTC.

The rearrangement links TRBV7-3 to TRBJ2-5; 7 bases are shared with TRBD1. The CDR3 sequence is 15 residues long. CDR1 SGHTA and CDR2 FQGTGA come from the germline V gene. V lost 4 bases and J lost 1; bases outside the gene matches: 6. The DNA for the CDR3 is TGTGCCAGCAGCTCGTTCAGGGGGAGCCAAGAGACCCAGTACTTC. It translates to CASSSFRGSQETQYF.

The gene calls are TRBV5-8 and TRBJ1-6; D is perhaps TRBD1 (5 bases). CDR3 length: 15 residues. V dropped 0 bases and J dropped 6 bases, with 10 bases sitting between them. Germline V gene data show CDR1 as SGHTS and CDR2 as YDEGEE. DNA for the CDR3: TGTGCCAGCAGCTTGGAGAAGGGGCCTAATTCACCCCTCCACTTT. The encoded protein is CASSLEKGPNSPLHF.

The genes are TRBV29-1 and TRBJ2-1, with D possibly being TRBD1 (6 bases). Germline CDR1 SQVTM, CDR2 ANQGSEA. The CDR3 runs 14 residues. The V end was cut by 7 bases, the J end by 7 bases, with 20 bases between. The CDR3 protein is CSARPGTWSNEQFF. For the CDR3, the DNA is TGCAGCGCCAGACCTGGGACATGGAGTAATGAGCAGTTCTTC.

The chain has TRBV28 and TRBJ2-7; D unclear. This CDR3 is built from 16 residues. Per germline, CDR1 MDHEN and CDR2 SYDVKM. The ends were cut back, 3 bases at V and 1 base at J, with 16 bases in the middle. The CDR3 DNA is TGTGCCAGCAGTTTTCCGGCTGACTTGGGGTCCTACGAGCAGTACTTC. Translating it yields CASSFPADLGSYEQYF.

This sequence joins TRBV6-5 and TRBJ2-3, with unresolved D. The V and J ends lost 8 bases and 1 base respectively, with 4 bases between them. CDR3 length: 11 amino acids. Germline lookup yields CDR1 MNHEY and CDR2 SVGAGI. DNA of the CDR3: TGTGCCAGCGTCGGCACAGATACGCAGTATTTT. Amino acid sequence: CASVGTDTQYF.

The V call is TRBV25-1, the J call TRBJ2-7; D may match TRBD1 or TRBD2 (5 bases each). V was pared by 2 bases and J by 0 bases, with 11 bases between. Germline CDR1 is MGHDK and CDR2 is SYGVNS. The CDR3 sequence is 15 residues long. The CDR3 loop is CASSERDRSSYEQYF. CDR3 nucleotides: TGTGCCAGCAGTGAAAGGGACCGAAGCTCCTACGAGCAGTACTTC.

In this sample, this clone turned up once. The chain has TRBV24-1 and TRBJ2-1; D is unclear. This CDR3 has 14 amino acids. V shed 0 bases and J shed 4 bases, with 6 bases lying between them. The V gene's germline CDR1 is KGHDR and CDR2 SFDVKD. The CDR3 coding sequence is TGTGCCACCAGTGATTTGGCCCCATACAATGAGCAGTTCTTC. This encodes CATSDLAPYNEQFF.

V usage is TRBV5-6 and J usage is TRBJ1-1, with 8 bases identical to TRBD1. Per germline, CDR1 SGHDT and CDR2 YYEEEE. This CDR3 contains 13 residues. The V gene end was trimmed by 3 bases and the J gene end by 4 bases; junction bases not matched to a gene: 2. In DNA form, the CDR3 reads TGTGCCAGCAGCTCTGACAGGGGCACTGAAGCTTTCTTT. Amino acids: CASSSDRGTEAFF. Combining the CDR3 with reference TRBV5-6 and TRBJ1-1 gives the whole variable domain DAGVTQSPTHLIKTRGQQVTLRCSPKSGHDTVSWYQQALGQGPQFIFQYYEEEERQRGNFPDRFSGHQFPNYSSELNVNALLLGDSALYLCASSSDRGTEAFFGQGTRLTVV.

The gene calls are TRBV2 and TRBJ2-7; 11 nucleotides align to TRBD2. Per germline, CDR1 SNHLY and CDR2 FYNNEI. CDR3 length: 14 amino acids. J lost 4 bases, V lost 9 bases, and 8 bases had no gene match. The CDR3 spells CASHIAGGPYEQYF. The DNA of the CDR3 is TGTGCCAGTCACATAGCGGGGGGGCCGTACGAGCAGTACTTC.

This sequence joins TRBV19 and TRBJ2-7, with D tentatively TRBD1 (5 bases). CDR1 is LNHDA and CDR2 is SQIVND in the germline V gene (reference sequence). There are 14 residues in the CDR3. Trimming left V 2 bases short and J 2 bases short, with 10 bases between. The CDR3 spells CASSIQGTTYEQYF. In nucleotides, the CDR3 is TGTGCCAGTAGTATACAGGGCACGACCTACGAGCAGTACTTC.

The chain has TRBV2 and TRBJ2-7; no reliable D call. Trimming took off 0 bases at V and 1 base at J, with 16 bases between the two ends. The germline V gene encodes CDR1 SNHLY and CDR2 FYNNEI. This CDR3 has 17 amino acids. As DNA, the CDR3 is TGTGCCAGCAGTGAAGCTCGCGCAGGCCCGCCTTCCTACGAGCAGTACTTC. It encodes CASSEARAGPPSYEQYF. Based on the CDR3 plus reference TRBV2 and TRBJ2-7, the full variable domain is EPEVTQTPSHQVTQMGQEVILRCVPISNHLYFYWYRQILGQKVEFLVSFYNNEISEKSEIFDDQFSVERPDGSNFTLKIRSTKLEDSAMYFCASSEARAGPPSYEQYFGPGTRLTVT.